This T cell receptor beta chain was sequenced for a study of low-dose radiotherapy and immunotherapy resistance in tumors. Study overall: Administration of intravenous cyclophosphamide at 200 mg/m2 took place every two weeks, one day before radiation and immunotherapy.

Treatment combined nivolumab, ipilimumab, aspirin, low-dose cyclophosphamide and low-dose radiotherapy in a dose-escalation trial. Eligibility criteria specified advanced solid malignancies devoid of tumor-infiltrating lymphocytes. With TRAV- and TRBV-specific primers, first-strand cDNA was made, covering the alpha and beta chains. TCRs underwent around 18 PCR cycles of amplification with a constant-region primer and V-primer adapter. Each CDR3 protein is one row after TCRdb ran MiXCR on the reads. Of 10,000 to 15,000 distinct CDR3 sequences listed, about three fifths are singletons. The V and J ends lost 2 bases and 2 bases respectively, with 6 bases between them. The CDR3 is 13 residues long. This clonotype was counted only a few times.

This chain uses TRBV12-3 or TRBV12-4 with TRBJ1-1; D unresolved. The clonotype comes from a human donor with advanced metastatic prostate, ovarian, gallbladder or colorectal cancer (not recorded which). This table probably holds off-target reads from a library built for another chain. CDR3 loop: CASSLRINTEAFF. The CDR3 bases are TGTGCCAGCAGTTTACGCATTAACACTGAAGCTTTCTTT.